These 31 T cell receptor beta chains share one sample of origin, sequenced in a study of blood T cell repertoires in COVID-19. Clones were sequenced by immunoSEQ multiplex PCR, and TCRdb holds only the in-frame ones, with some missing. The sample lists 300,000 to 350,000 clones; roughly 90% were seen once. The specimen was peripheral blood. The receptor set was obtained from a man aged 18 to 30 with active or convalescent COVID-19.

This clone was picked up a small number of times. CDR3 sequence: CASSLGTSAWSSYNEQFF. For the CDR3, the DNA is TGTGCCAGCAGCTTGGGGACTAGCGCCTGGAGCTCCTACAATGAGCAGTTCTTC. This chain links TRBV7-6 with TRBJ2-1; 10 bases match TRBD2. The V gene's germline CDR1 is SGHVS and CDR2 FNYEAQ. V trimming: 3 bases; J trimming: 0 bases; junction bases outside the gene matches: 8. This CDR3 has 18 residues.

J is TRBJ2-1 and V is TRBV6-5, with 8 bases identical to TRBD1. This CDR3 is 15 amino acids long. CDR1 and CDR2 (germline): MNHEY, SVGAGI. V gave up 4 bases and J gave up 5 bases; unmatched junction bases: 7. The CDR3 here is CASSLDRALNNEQFF. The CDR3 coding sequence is TGTGCCAGCAGTTTGGACAGGGCGCTCAACAATGAGCAGTTCTTC.

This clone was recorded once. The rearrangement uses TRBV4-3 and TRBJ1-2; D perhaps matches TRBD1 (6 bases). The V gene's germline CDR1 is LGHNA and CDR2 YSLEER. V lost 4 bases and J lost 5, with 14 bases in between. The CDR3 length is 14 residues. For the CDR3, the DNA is TGCGCCAGCAGCCCCGGACAGCCCTCATATGGCTACACCTTC. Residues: CASSPGQPSYGYTF.

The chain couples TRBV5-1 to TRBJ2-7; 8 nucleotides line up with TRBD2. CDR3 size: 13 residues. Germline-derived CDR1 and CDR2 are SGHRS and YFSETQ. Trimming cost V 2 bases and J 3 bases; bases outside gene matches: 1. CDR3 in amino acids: CASSFGTSYEQYF. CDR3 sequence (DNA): TGCGCCAGCAGCTTCGGGACTAGCTACGAGCAGTACTTC.

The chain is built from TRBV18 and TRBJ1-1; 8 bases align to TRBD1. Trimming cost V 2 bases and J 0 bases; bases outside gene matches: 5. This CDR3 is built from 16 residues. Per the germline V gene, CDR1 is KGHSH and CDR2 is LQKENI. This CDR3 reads CASSPGQGLVNTEAFF. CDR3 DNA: TGTGCCAGCTCACCAGGACAGGGCTTGGTGAACACTGAAGCTTTCTTT.

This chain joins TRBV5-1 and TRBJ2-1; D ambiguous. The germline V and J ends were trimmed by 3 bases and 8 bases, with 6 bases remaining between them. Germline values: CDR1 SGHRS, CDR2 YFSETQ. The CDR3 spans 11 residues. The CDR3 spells CASSSWHEQFF. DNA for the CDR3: TGCGCCAGCAGCTCCTGGCATGAGCAGTTCTTC.

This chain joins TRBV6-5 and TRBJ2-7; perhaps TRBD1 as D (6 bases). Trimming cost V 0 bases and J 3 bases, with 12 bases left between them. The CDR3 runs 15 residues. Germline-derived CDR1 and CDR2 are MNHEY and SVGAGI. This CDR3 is CASSYSTLGGYEQYF. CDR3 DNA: TGTGCCAGCAGTTACTCGACCCTAGGGGGCTACGAGCAGTACTTC.

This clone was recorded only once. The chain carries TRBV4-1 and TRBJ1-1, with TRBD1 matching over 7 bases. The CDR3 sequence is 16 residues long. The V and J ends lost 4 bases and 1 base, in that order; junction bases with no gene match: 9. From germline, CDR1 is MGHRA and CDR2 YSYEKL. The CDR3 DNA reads TGCGCCAGCAGCCGACTTCCGGGACAGAAGAACACTGAAGCTTTCTTT. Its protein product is CASSRLPGQKNTEAFF.

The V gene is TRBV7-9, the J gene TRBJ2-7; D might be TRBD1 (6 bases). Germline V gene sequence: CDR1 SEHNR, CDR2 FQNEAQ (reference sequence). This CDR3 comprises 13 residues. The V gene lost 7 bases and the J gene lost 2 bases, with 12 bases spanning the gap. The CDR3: CASNRDITYEQYF. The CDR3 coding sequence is TGTGCCAGCAACCGGGACATAACCTACGAGCAGTACTTC.

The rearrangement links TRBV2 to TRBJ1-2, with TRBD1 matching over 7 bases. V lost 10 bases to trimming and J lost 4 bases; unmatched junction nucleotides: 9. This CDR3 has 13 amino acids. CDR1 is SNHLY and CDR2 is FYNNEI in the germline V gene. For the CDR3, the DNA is TGTGCCATCCTACAGGGGTTTCCCTATGGCTACACCTTC. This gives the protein CAILQGFPYGYTF.

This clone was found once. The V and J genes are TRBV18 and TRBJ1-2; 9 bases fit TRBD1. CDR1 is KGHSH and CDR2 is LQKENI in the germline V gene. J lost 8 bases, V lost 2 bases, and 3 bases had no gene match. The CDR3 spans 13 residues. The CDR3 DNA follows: TGTGCCAGCTCACCAGGGACAGGGAACGGCTACACCTTC. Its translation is CASSPGTGNGYTF.

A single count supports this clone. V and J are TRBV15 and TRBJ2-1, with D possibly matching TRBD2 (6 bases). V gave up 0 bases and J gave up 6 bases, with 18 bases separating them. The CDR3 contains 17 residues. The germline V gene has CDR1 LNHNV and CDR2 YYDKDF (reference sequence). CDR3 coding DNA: TGTGCCACCAGCAGAGACCGGTCCCTGGGGGGACTCAATGAGCAGTTCTTC. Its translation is CATSRDRSLGGLNEQFF.

The CDR3 here is CASSFVTEDRGLGFFSYNEQFF. CDR3 nucleotide sequence: TGTGCCAGCAGTTTTGTCACCGAGGACAGGGGACTTGGATTCTTCTCCTACAATGAGCAGTTCTTC. The chain links TRBV28 to TRBJ2-1, with TRBD1 matching over 9 bases. In germline, CDR1 is MDHEN, CDR2 SYDVKM. The CDR3 has 22 amino acids. The V gene end was trimmed by 3 bases and the J gene end by 0 bases; junction bases not matched to a gene: 21. Full variable domain (remainder filled in from reference TRBV28 and TRBJ2-1): DVKVTQSSRYLVKRTGEKVFLECVQDMDHENMFWYRQDPGLGLRLIYFSYDVKMKEKGDIPEGYSVSREKKERFSLILESASTNQTSMYLCASSFVTEDRGLGFFSYNEQFFGPGTRLTVL.

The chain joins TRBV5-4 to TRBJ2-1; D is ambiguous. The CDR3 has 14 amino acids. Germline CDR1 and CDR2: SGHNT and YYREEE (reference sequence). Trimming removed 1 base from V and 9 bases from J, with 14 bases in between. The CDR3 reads CASSLFGAVPEQFF. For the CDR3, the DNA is TGTGCCAGCAGCTTGTTCGGCGCGGTCCCTGAGCAGTTCTTC. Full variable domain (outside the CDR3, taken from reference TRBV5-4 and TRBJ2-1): ETGVTQSPTHLIKTRGQQVTLRCSSQSGHNTVSWYQQALGQGPQFIFQYYREEENGRGNFPPRFSGLQFPNYSSELNVNALELDDSALYLCASSLFGAVPEQFFGPGTRLTVL.

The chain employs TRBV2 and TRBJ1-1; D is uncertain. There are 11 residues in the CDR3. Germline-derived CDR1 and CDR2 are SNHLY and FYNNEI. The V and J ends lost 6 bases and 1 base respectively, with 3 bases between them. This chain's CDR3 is CASSQNTEAFF. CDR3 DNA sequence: TGTGCCAGCAGCCAGAACACTGAAGCTTTCTTT.

CDR3 coding DNA: TGTGCCAGCAGCCCCAGGGGTTTCTATGGCTACACCTTC. This codes for CASSPRGFYGYTF. The genes are TRBV11-2 and TRBJ1-2; tentative D call: TRBD1 (6 bases). Trimming left V 5 bases short and J 4 bases short, with 11 bases between. The CDR3 length is 13 residues. Per the germline V gene, CDR1 is SGHAT and CDR2 is FQNNGV. Together with reference TRBV11-2 and TRBJ1-2, the CDR3 gives the full variable domain: EAGVAQSPRYKIIEKRQSVAFWCNPISGHATLYWYQQILGQGPKLLIQFQNNGVVDDSQLPKDRFSAERLKGVDSTLKIQPAKLEDSAVYLCASSPRGFYGYTFGSGTRLTVV.

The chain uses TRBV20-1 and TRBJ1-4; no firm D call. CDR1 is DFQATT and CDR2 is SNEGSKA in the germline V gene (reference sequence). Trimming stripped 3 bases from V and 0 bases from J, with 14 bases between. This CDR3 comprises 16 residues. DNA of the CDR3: TGCAGTGCTAGTTCGGCGGCACGAGCAACTAATGAAAAACTGTTTTTT. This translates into CSASSAARATNEKLFF.

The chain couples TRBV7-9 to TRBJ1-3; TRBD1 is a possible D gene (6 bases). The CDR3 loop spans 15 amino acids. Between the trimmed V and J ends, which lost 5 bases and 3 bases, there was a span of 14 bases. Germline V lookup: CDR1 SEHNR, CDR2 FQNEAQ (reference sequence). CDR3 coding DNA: TGTGCCAGCAGCAAACCTCAGGGGCGTGGAAACACCATATATTTT. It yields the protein CASSKPQGRGNTIYF.

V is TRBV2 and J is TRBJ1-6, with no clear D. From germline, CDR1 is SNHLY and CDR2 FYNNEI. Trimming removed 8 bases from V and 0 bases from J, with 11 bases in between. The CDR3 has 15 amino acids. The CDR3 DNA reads TGTGCCAGCCTGGAGAAATTCTCCTATAATTCACCCCTCCACTTT. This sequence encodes CASLEKFSYNSPLHF. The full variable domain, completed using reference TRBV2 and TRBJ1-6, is EPEVTQTPSHQVTQMGQEVILRCVPISNHLYFYWYRQILGQKVEFLVSFYNNEISEKSEIFDDQFSVERPDGSNFTLKIRSTKLEDSAMYFCASLEKFSYNSPLHFGNGTRLTVT.

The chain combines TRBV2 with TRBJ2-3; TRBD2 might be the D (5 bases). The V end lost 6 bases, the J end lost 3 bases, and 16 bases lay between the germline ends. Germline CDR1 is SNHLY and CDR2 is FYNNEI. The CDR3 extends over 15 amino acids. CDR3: CASSTGLGGTDTQYF. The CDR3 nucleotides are TGTGCCAGCAGCACCGGACTCGGAGGAACAGATACGCAGTATTTT.

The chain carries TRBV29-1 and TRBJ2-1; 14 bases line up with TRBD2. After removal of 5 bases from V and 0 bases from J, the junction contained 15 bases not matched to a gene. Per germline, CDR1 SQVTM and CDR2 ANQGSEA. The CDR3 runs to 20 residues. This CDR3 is CSVSSLWTSGGRSSYNEQFF. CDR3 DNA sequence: TGCAGCGTTTCATCCCTATGGACTAGCGGGGGGAGAAGCTCCTACAATGAGCAGTTCTTC.

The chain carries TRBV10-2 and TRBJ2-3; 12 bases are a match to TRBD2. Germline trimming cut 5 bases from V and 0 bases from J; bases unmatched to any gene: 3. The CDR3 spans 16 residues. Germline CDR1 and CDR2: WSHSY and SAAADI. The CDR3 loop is CASSRTSGASTDTQYF. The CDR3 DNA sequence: TGCGCCAGCAGTCGGACTAGCGGGGCTAGCACAGATACGCAGTATTTT.

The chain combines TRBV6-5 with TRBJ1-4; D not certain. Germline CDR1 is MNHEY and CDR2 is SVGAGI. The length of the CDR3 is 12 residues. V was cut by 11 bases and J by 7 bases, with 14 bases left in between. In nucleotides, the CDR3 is TGTGCCGCAGAATCTCCGGGTGAAAAACTGTTTTTT. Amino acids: CAAESPGEKLFF.

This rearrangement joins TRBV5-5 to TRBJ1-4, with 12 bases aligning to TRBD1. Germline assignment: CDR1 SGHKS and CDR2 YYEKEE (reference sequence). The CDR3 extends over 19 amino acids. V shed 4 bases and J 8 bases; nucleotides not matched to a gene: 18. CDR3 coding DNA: TGTGCCAGCAGCGAATTCAGCCCGGGACAGGGGGCGCTTGGGGAAAAACTGTTTTTT. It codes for CASSEFSPGQGALGEKLFF.

For the CDR3, the DNA is TGTGCCAGCAGCCAAGATAGGCCCTCAGGGGGCCGCGTCTACGAGCAGTACTTC. It translates to CASSQDRPSGGRVYEQYF. The chain couples TRBV14 to TRBJ2-7; the match to TRBD1 covers 8 bases. Germline CDR1 and CDR2: SGHDN and FVKESK. This CDR3 region has 18 residues. The ends lost 0 bases at V and 3 bases at J; junction bases unmatched: 13.

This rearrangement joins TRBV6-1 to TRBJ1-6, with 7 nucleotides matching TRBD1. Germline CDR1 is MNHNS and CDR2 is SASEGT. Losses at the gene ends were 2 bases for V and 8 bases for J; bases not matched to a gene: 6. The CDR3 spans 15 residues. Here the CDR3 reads CASSELGTDHSPLHF. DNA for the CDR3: TGTGCCAGCAGTGAATTGGGGACAGATCATTCACCCCTCCACTTT.

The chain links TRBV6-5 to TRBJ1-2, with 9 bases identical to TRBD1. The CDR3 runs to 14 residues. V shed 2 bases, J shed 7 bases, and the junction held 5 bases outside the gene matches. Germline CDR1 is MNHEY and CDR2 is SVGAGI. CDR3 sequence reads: CASSYTGQGSGYTF. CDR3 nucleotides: TGTGCCAGCAGTTACACGGGACAGGGAAGTGGCTACACCTTC.

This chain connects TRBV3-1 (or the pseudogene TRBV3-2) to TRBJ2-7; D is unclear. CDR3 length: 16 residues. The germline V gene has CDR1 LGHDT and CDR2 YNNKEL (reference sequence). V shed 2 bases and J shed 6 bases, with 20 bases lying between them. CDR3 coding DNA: TGTGCCAGCAGCCAACCTGGCGGCTTAGATAGATCCGAGCAGTACTTC. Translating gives CASSQPGGLDRSEQYF.

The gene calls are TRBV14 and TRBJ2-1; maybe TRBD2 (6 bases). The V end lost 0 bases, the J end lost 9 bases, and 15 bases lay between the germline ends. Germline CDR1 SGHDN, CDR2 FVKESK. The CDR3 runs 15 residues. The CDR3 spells CASSQDEQVEGEQFF. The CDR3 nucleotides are TGTGCCAGCAGCCAAGATGAGCAGGTGGAGGGTGAGCAGTTCTTC.

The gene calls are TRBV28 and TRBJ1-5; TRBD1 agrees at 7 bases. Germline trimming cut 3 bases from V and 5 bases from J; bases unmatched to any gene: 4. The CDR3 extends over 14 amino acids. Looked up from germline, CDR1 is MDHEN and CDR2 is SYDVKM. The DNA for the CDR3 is TGTGCCAGCAGTTTGAGGGGGCCGCATCAGCCCCAGCATTTT. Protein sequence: CASSLRGPHQPQHF.

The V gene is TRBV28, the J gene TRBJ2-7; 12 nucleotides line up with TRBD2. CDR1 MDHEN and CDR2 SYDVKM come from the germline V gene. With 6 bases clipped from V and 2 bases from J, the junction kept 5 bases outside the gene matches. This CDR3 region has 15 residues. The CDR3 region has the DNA TGTGCCAGCAGCGCTGGACTAGCGGGACCCTACGAGCAGTACTTC. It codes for CASSAGLAGPYEQYF.